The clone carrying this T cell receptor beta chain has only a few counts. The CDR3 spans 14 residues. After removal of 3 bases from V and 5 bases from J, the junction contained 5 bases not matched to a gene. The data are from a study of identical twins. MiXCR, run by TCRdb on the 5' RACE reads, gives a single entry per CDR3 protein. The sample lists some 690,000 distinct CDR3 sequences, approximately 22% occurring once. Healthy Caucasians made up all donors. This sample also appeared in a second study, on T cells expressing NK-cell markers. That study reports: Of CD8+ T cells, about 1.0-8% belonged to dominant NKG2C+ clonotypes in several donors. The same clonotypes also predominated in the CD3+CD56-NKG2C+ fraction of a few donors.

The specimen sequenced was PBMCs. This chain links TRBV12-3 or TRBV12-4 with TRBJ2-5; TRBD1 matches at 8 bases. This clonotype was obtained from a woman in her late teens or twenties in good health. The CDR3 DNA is TGTGCCAGCAGTTTGTGGACAGGGATGGAGACCCAGTACTTC. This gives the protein CASSLWTGMETQYF.